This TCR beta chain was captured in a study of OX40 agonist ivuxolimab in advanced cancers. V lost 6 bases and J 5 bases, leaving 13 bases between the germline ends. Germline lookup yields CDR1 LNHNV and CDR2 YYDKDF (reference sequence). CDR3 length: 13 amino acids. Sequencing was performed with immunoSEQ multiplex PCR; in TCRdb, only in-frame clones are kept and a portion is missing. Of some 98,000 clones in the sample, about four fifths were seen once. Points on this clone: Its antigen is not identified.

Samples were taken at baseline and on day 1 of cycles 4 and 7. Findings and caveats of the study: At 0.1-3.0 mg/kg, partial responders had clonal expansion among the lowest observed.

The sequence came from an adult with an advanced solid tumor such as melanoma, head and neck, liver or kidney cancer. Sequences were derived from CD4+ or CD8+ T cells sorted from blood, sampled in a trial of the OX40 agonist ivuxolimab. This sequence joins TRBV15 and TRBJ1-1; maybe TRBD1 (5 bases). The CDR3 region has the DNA TGTGCCACCAGTATAGGGGCGGGTACTGAAGCTTTCTTT. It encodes CATSIGAGTEAFF.